One sample yielded the 26 T cell receptor beta chains listed below, sequenced in a study of blood T cell repertoires in COVID-19. Produced via immunoSEQ multiplex PCR; TCRdb's table is partial and in-frame only. Of 85,000 to 110,000 clones in the sample, roughly 84% were seen once. The material sequenced was peripheral blood. The receptor source for this set is a human donor in a cohort sampled during active or convalescent COVID-19.

The chain links TRBV24-1 to TRBJ2-5, with D unresolved. The ends were cut back, 0 bases at V and 5 bases at J, with 3 bases in the middle. The CDR3 has 12 amino acids. Germline V CDR1 and CDR2: KGHDR, SFDVKD. The CDR3: CATSDLRETQYF. DNA for the CDR3: TGTGCCACCAGTGATTTGCGGGAGACCCAGTACTTC.

This clone was seen only a few times. Other DNA sequences in the sample encode the same CDR3. This chain joins TRBV27 and TRBJ2-7; D ambiguous. The CDR3 length is 13 residues. Germline-derived CDR1 and CDR2 are MNHEY and SMNVEV (reference sequence). Deletions cut 3 bases from V and 1 base from J, with 7 bases between. CDR3 region: CASSFASSYEQYF. As DNA, the CDR3 is TGTGCCAGCAGTTTCGCGTCTTCCTACGAGCAGTACTTC.

The chain uses TRBV7-9 and TRBJ1-4; D gene uncertain. Germline V gene lookup returns CDR1 SEHNR and CDR2 FQNEAQ (reference sequence). Deletions cut 1 base from V and 10 bases from J, with 13 bases between. CDR3 length: 14 amino acids. The CDR3 loop is CASSLDSRGVKLFF. The CDR3 bases are TGTGCCAGCAGCTTAGATAGCCGCGGAGTAAAACTGTTTTTT.

The chain couples TRBV5-1 to TRBJ2-3; 7 bases are shared with TRBD1. The CDR3 extends over 15 amino acids. Germline V gives CDR1 SGHRS, CDR2 YFSETQ. V lost 4 bases to trimming and J lost 1 base; unmatched junction nucleotides: 6. The CDR3: CASSTQGYGTDTQYF. The CDR3 DNA sequence: TGCGCCAGCAGCACACAGGGGTATGGCACAGATACGCAGTATTTT.

The chain is built from TRBV6-5 and TRBJ1-1; maybe TRBD1 (5 bases). CDR3 length: 13 amino acids. Trimming took off 6 bases at V and 4 bases at J, with 12 bases between the two ends. The germline V gene has CDR1 MNHEY and CDR2 SVGAGI. The CDR3, as DNA: TGTGCCAGCAGGACAGAGTTAATCACTGAAGCTTTCTTT. It is translated as CASRTELITEAFF.

Of note for this clone: Other DNA sequences in this specimen translate into the identical CDR3. CDR3 in DNA: TGTGCCAGCAGCCCACCGGACAGTTACGAGCAGTACTTC. It specifies CASSPPDSYEQYF. V is TRBV7-3 and J is TRBJ2-7, with D possibly being TRBD1 (6 bases). Germline CDR1 SGHTA, CDR2 FQGTGA. The V and J ends lost 5 bases and 4 bases respectively, with 12 bases between them. CDR3 length: 13 residues.

This clone appeared a single time. This chain joins TRBV6-5 and TRBJ1-5; weak D call: TRBD1 (5 bases). From germline, CDR1 is MNHEY and CDR2 SVGAGI. Trimming pared 6 bases from V and 6 bases from J, leaving 18 bases between. The CDR3 sequence is 15 residues long. CDR3 DNA: TGTGCCAGCAGGCAGGGAAGGGGTATGGGTCAGCCCCAGCATTTT. Translation: CASRQGRGMGQPQHF.

The gene calls are TRBV11-2 and TRBJ1-2, with unresolved D. The germline CDR1 and CDR2 sequences are SGHAT and FQNNGV. The V end was cut by 4 bases, the J end by 7 bases, with 10 bases between. This CDR3 spans 12 amino acids. CDR3 coding DNA: TGTGCCAGCAGCTCCTCCGGGTCTGGCTACACCTTC. It translates to CASSSSGSGYTF. Combining the CDR3 with reference TRBV11-2 and TRBJ1-2 gives the whole variable domain EAGVAQSPRYKIIEKRQSVAFWCNPISGHATLYWYQQILGQGPKLLIQFQNNGVVDDSQLPKDRFSAERLKGVDSTLKIQPAKLEDSAVYLCASSSSGSGYTFGSGTRLTVV.

This chain joins TRBV18 and TRBJ2-2; D remains unclear. The CDR3 has 14 amino acids. The germline CDR1 and CDR2 sequences are KGHSH and LQKENI. V lost 6 bases and J 1 base, leaving 9 bases between the germline ends. The CDR3 DNA reads TGTGCCAGCTCGCCCACTCAGAACACCGGGGAGCTGTTTTTT. Translation gives CASSPTQNTGELFF.

The chain joins TRBV14 to TRBJ2-2; D may be TRBD2 (6 bases). Germline V gene data show CDR1 as SGHDN and CDR2 as FVKESK. The CDR3 totals 15 residues. Trimming pared 1 base from V and 8 bases from J, leaving 14 bases between. CDR3 DNA sequence: TGTGCCAGCAGCCAAGTGGTCGGGGGAATTGGGGAGCTGTTTTTT. Translating gives CASSQVVGGIGELFF.

The CDR3, as DNA: TGCGCCAGCAGCTTGGCCCAATTTACTGAAGCTTTCTTT. Its translation is CASSLAQFTEAFF. The chain has TRBV5-1 and TRBJ1-1; D gene unclear. V was cut by 0 bases and J by 5 bases, with 8 bases left in between. From germline, CDR1 is SGHRS and CDR2 YFSETQ. CDR3 length: 13 amino acids. Full variable domain (outside the CDR3, taken from reference TRBV5-1 and TRBJ1-1): KAGVTQTPRYLIKTRGQQVTLSCSPISGHRSVSWYQQTPGQGLQFLFEYFSETQRNKGNFPGRFSGRQFSNSRSEMNVSTLELGDSALYLCASSLAQFTEAFFGQGTRLTVV.

Note on this clone: An end of the junction differs from the germline gene, which may be a read error. This chain uses TRBV6-5 with TRBJ1-1, with D possibly matching TRBD1 (6 bases). The germline CDR1 and CDR2 sequences are MNHEY and SVGAGI. The CDR3 consists of 13 residues. CDR3 protein: CASNADRPSDAFF. The CDR3 nucleotides are TGTGCCAGCAACGCCGACAGGCCGTCTGACGCTTTCTTT.

V gene TRBV6-5 combines with J gene TRBJ1-1; D uncertain. Between the trimmed V and J ends, which lost 7 bases and 7 bases, there was a span of 19 bases. The CDR3 contains 14 residues. Germline CDR1 and CDR2: MNHEY and SVGAGI. CDR3 loop: CASNPRAGAGEAFF. The CDR3 DNA is TGTGCCAGCAATCCCCGGGCCGGCGCGGGTGAAGCTTTCTTT.

The V gene is TRBV6-6, the J gene TRBJ2-1; TRBD1 aligns across 8 bases. V lost 6 bases to trimming and J lost 8 bases; unmatched junction nucleotides: 15. The CDR3 totals 16 residues. Germline CDR1 MNHNY, CDR2 SVGAGI (reference sequence). As DNA, the CDR3 is TGTGCCAGCAGAACCGTAGGACTACAGGGGGAGGATGAGCAGTTCTTC. Its translation is CASRTVGLQGEDEQFF.

This clone was observed once. CDR3 nucleotides: TGTGCCAGCAGTTCGACAGCTTACTCTGGAAACACCATATATTTT. Protein sequence: CASSSTAYSGNTIYF. J is TRBJ1-3 and V is TRBV6-5, with D possibly being TRBD1 (5 bases). Germline V gives CDR1 MNHEY, CDR2 SVGAGI. Trimming took 4 bases from V and 0 from J, leaving 10 bases between them. The CDR3 is made up of 15 amino acids.

This chain links TRBV2 with TRBJ1-4; 10 nucleotides agree with TRBD1. The germline CDR1 and CDR2 sequences are SNHLY and FYNNEI. The CDR3 loop spans 16 amino acids. With V trimmed by 4 bases and J by 4 bases, 6 bases remained unmatched. This CDR3 is CASSGDRGGDNEKLFF. CDR3 nucleotides: TGTGCCAGCAGTGGGGACAGGGGAGGGGATAATGAAAAACTGTTTTTT.

CDR3 in amino acids: CASSLVPGTGYNEQFF. CDR3 in DNA: TGTGCCAGCAGCTTGGTGCCCGGGACAGGGTACAATGAGCAGTTCTTC. This rearrangement joins TRBV5-6 to TRBJ2-1; TRBD1 matches at 9 bases. Germline V gene data show CDR1 as SGHDT and CDR2 as YYEEEE. This CDR3 comprises 16 residues. With 0 bases clipped from V and 4 bases from J, the junction kept 5 bases outside the gene matches.

V gene TRBV6-5 combines with J gene TRBJ2-1; 7 bases map to TRBD1. Per the germline V gene, CDR1 is MNHEY and CDR2 is SVGAGI. This CDR3 is built from 15 residues. J gave up 3 bases and V 2 bases, and 4 bases lay outside the gene matches. The CDR3 nucleotides are TGTGCCAGCAGTTACGAGGGGGCGCGCTACAATGAGCAGTTCTTC. Amino acid sequence: CASSYEGARYNEQFF.

This chain links TRBV6-2 or TRBV6-3 with TRBJ1-1; D is undetermined. The CDR3 is made up of 14 amino acids. The germline CDR1 and CDR2 sequences are MNHEY and SVGEGT. The V gene lost 1 base and the J gene lost 5 bases, with 11 bases spanning the gap. CDR3 in DNA: TGTGCCAGCAGTTACTTCTATGTATGGACTGAAGCTTTCTTT. Protein: CASSYFYVWTEAFF.

The chain combines TRBV11-2 with TRBJ1-6; 8 bases map to TRBD1. Germline CDR1 reads SGHAT; CDR2 reads FQNNGV. The ends lost 5 bases at V and 8 bases at J; junction bases unmatched: 8. The CDR3 contains 15 residues. In DNA, the CDR3 is TGTGCCAGCAGCCAGGACAGGGCTTCTCATTCACCCCTCCACTTT. It translates to CASSQDRASHSPLHF.

The chain recombines TRBV28 with TRBJ2-1; no firm D call. Trimming removed 1 base at V and 0 bases at J, with 13 bases between. Germline loops: CDR1 MDHEN, CDR2 SYDVKM. CDR3 length equals 17 residues. CDR3 protein: CASSLLTTVSSYNEQFF. The CDR3, as DNA: TGTGCCAGCAGTTTATTGACGACTGTAAGCTCCTACAATGAGCAGTTCTTC. The full variable domain, its missing parts supplied by reference TRBV28 and TRBJ2-1, is DVKVTQSSRYLVKRTGEKVFLECVQDMDHENMFWYRQDPGLGLRLIYFSYDVKMKEKGDIPEGYSVSREKKERFSLILESASTNQTSMYLCASSLLTTVSSYNEQFFGPGTRLTVL.

V is TRBV30 and J is TRBJ1-5, with no clear D. Germline loops: CDR1 GTSNPN, CDR2 SVGIG (reference sequence). The V end lost 2 bases, the J end lost 0 bases, and 5 bases lay between the germline ends. The CDR3 extends over 13 amino acids. The CDR3 spells CAWSRASNQPQHF. Here the CDR3 DNA reads TGTGCCTGGAGTCGAGCTAGCAATCAGCCCCAGCATTTT.

The V and J genes are TRBV4-1 and TRBJ1-4; TRBD1 matches 9 bases. Losses at the gene ends were 0 bases for V and 8 bases for J; bases not matched to a gene: 7. This CDR3 has 16 amino acids. Germline V gene data show CDR1 as MGHRA and CDR2 as YSYEKL. In nucleotides, the CDR3 is TGCGCCAGCAGCCAAGATTGGGGGGACAGGGAAGAAAAACTGTTTTTT. Its protein product is CASSQDWGDREEKLFF.

The gene calls are TRBV5-1 and TRBJ2-7; D is perhaps TRBD2 (5 bases). Trimming took off 3 bases at V and 3 bases at J, with 10 bases between the two ends. From germline, CDR1 is SGHRS and CDR2 YFSETQ. This CDR3 is 13 amino acids long. In DNA, the CDR3 is TGCGCCAGCAGCTCACGGGGTTTCTACGAGCAGTACTTC. Its translation: CASSSRGFYEQYF.

The chain has TRBV11-2 and TRBJ2-7, with 9 bases that match TRBD1. The CDR3 totals 15 residues. Germline values: CDR1 SGHAT, CDR2 FQNNGV. The V gene end was trimmed by 5 bases and the J gene end by 4 bases; junction bases not matched to a gene: 9. In DNA, the CDR3 is TGTGCCAGCAGCCGTCTACAGGGGGCGCCATACGAGCAGTACTTC. As protein: CASSRLQGAPYEQYF. The whole variable domain, filled in from reference TRBV11-2 and TRBJ2-7, reads EAGVAQSPRYKIIEKRQSVAFWCNPISGHATLYWYQQILGQGPKLLIQFQNNGVVDDSQLPKDRFSAERLKGVDSTLKIQPAKLEDSAVYLCASSRLQGAPYEQYFGPGTRLTVT.

The chain joins TRBV5-1 to TRBJ2-3; no definite D call. The CDR3 is made up of 14 amino acids. Trimming removed 2 bases from V and 4 bases from J, with 11 bases in between. Germline V gene lookup returns CDR1 SGHRS and CDR2 YFSETQ. In nucleotides, the CDR3 is TGCGCCAGCAGCTTAAGCCAGAGCGCAGATACGCAGTATTTT. Amino acids: CASSLSQSADTQYF.